The table lists the clone carrying this T cell receptor beta chain with a few counts. Its antigen is still unknown. This sample is part of a study of T cell repertoires in cytomegalovirus infection. The overall study: Recently identified HLA-C-restricted CMV epitopes were among the peptides used. Carrying CMV and the relevant HLA type showed in public TCR beta signatures. Regarding the study as a whole: Cumulative public TCR beta family frequency identified carriers of CMV plus the relevant HLA. Ex vivo responses were dominated by HLA-C-restricted CMV-specific TCR beta clonotypes.

Trimming removed 2 bases from V and 0 bases from J, with 5 bases in between. This CDR3 is 13 amino acids long. Germline values: CDR1 ENHRY, CDR2 SYGVKD. TCRdb re-called the reads with MiXCR, one entry per CDR3 protein. This table has 200,000 to 250,000 distinct CDR3 sequences, less than 50% appearing once. This TCR came from a human donor in good health (CMV status not recorded). Some clones in this sample may be carry-over from other donors' samples. V and J are TRBV10-3 and TRBJ2-7, with D unclear. The material was CD8+ T cells from cultured PBMCs, obtained from culture after CMV antigen stimulation. CDR3 coding DNA: TGTGCCATCAGTGAGGGGGTCTCCTACGAGCAGTACTTC. It yields the protein CAISEGVSYEQYF.